Below, 12 T cell receptor beta chains from the same sample are listed, as sequenced in a study of early T cells in non-severe SARS-CoV-2 infection. From the 5' RACE reads, TCRdb called clonotypes with MiXCR, one entry per CDR3 protein. Seen here are over 50,000 distinct CDR3 sequences, approximately 12% observed once, and the top ten hold approximately 2.9%. The sequenced sample was whole blood. These receptors were taken from an adult who was a healthcare worker with PCR-confirmed SARS-CoV-2 infection or an uninfected control (not recorded which).

This clonotype was detected many times. This rearrangement joins TRBV5-6 to TRBJ1-2; D is perhaps TRBD1 (6 bases). Germline CDR1 and CDR2: SGHDT and YYEEEE. Trimming took 0 bases from V and 5 from J, leaving 11 bases between them. The CDR3 loop spans 14 amino acids. CDR3 sequence reads: CASSLGRGGYGYTF. CDR3 bases: TGTGCCAGCAGCTTGGGCAGGGGCGGATATGGCTACACCTTC.

This clonotype was counted ten times or more. This chain connects TRBV20-1 to TRBJ2-5; 8 bases map to TRBD1. The germline V gene encodes CDR1 DFQATT and CDR2 SNEGSKA (reference sequence). The V and J ends lost 2 bases and 2 bases, in that order; junction bases with no gene match: 7. This CDR3 comprises 15 residues. The CDR3 reads CSARQGAAPQETQYF. CDR3 nucleotide sequence: TGCAGTGCTAGACAGGGGGCCGCCCCACAAGAGACCCAGTACTTC.

This rearrangement joins TRBV29-1 to TRBJ2-3; D call uncertain. There are 11 residues in the CDR3. Germline CDR1 and CDR2: SQVTM and ANQGSEA. V was trimmed by 2 bases and J by 3 bases, leaving 3 bases between them. The CDR3 nucleotides read TGCAGCGTTGAACGTACAGATACGCAGTATTTT. Its translation: CSVERTDTQYF.

In the case of this clonotype: A much bigger clone sits one base away, suggesting this may be a read error. The chain is built from TRBV29-1 and TRBJ2-4; a weak D match, TRBD2 (5 bases). CDR1 SQVTM and CDR2 ANQGSEA come from the germline V gene. This CDR3 is 12 amino acids long. Between the trimmed V and J ends, which lost 5 bases and 12 bases, there was a span of 17 bases. In DNA, the CDR3 is TGCAGCGTTACTAGTCCCCCGTCAAATCAGTACTTC. The encoded protein is CSVTSPPSNQYF.

This clonotype was counted at least ten times. The V and J genes are TRBV20-1 and TRBJ1-5; D gene uncertain. This CDR3 spans 15 amino acids. With 3 bases removed from V and 5 bases from J, the gap between germline ends came to 17 bases. CDR1 and CDR2 (germline): DFQATT, SNEGSKA (reference sequence). CDR3 sequence reads: CSASKSGLMDQPQHF. The CDR3 nucleotides read TGCAGTGCTAGTAAGTCAGGCCTTATGGATCAGCCCCAGCATTTT.

Of note for this clonotype: The junction departs from the called germline gene at one end, perhaps through a read error. J is TRBJ1-6 and V is TRBV25-1; perhaps TRBD1 as D (5 bases). This CDR3 comprises 15 residues. CDR1 is MGHDK and CDR2 is SYGVNS in the germline V gene. CDR3 sequence: CSSGVSTVYNSPLHF. The CDR3 DNA reads as TGTTCCAGCGGGGTTTCGACAGTTTATAATTCACCCCTCCACTTT.

This clonotype has a count of ten or more. V is TRBV2 and J is TRBJ1-1; weak D call: TRBD1 (5 bases). Germline-derived CDR1 and CDR2 are SNHLY and FYNNEI. V dropped 6 bases and J dropped 4 bases, with 6 bases sitting between them. This CDR3 has 11 residues. The CDR3 sequence is CASRGGTEAFF. The CDR3 bases are TGTGCCAGCAGGGGGGGCACTGAAGCTTTCTTT. The full variable domain, with the rest looked up from reference TRBV2 and TRBJ1-1, is EPEVTQTPSHQVTQMGQEVILRCVPISNHLYFYWYRQILGQKVEFLVSFYNNEISEKSEIFDDQFSVERPDGSNFTLKIRSTKLEDSAMYFCASRGGTEAFFGQGTRLTVV.

This clonotype was detected ten times or more. The rearrangement joins TRBV19 to TRBJ2-3; D is uncertain. V lost 3 bases to trimming and J lost 3 bases, with 7 bases between them. From germline, CDR1 is LNHDA and CDR2 SQIVND (reference sequence). CDR3 length: 13 residues. The CDR3 region is CASSMWGTDTQYF. CDR3 in DNA: TGTGCCAGTAGTATGTGGGGAACAGATACGCAGTATTTT.

This rearrangement joins TRBV20-1 to TRBJ2-3; D uncertain. Trimming took 3 bases from V and 6 from J, leaving 10 bases between them. Germline V gene sequence: CDR1 DFQATT, CDR2 SNEGSKA (reference sequence). This CDR3 region has 12 residues. CDR3 region: CSASKRADTQYF. DNA of the CDR3: TGCAGTGCTAGCAAGCGAGCGGATACGCAGTATTTT.

This chain joins TRBV2 and TRBJ1-4; D remains ambiguous. Trimming removed 6 bases at V and 5 bases at J, with 13 bases between. The CDR3 totals 14 residues. Germline CDR1 SNHLY, CDR2 FYNNEI. In nucleotides, the CDR3 is TGTGCCAGCAGGTTACTTTCAAGAAATGAAAAACTGTTTTTT. Translating it yields CASRLLSRNEKLFF. Supplemented by reference TRBV2 and TRBJ1-4, the full variable domain reads EPEVTQTPSHQVTQMGQEVILRCVPISNHLYFYWYRQILGQKVEFLVSFYNNEISEKSEIFDDQFSVERPDGSNFTLKIRSTKLEDSAMYFCASRLLSRNEKLFFGSGTQLSVL.

This clonotype appeared many times. The rearrangement links TRBV12-3 or TRBV12-4 to TRBJ2-3; tentative D call: TRBD1 (5 bases). CDR3 length equals 14 residues. V was pared by 9 bases and J by 0 bases, with 13 bases between. Here the CDR3 DNA reads TGTGCCAGTTTCCAGGGTGCTAGCACAGATACGCAGTATTTT. This sequence encodes CASFQGASTDTQYF.

There are many counts of this clonotype. V gene TRBV11-3 combines with J gene TRBJ2-7, with 10 bases lining up with TRBD1. The CDR3 is made up of 16 amino acids. Germline CDR1 is SGHNT and CDR2 is YENEEA. The J segment lost 5 bases and the V segment lost 5 bases, leaving 12 bases of the junction unmatched. The CDR3 loop reads CASSPRTGGPVDEQYF. CDR3 nucleotide sequence: TGTGCCAGCAGCCCCCGGACAGGGGGGCCGGTGGACGAGCAGTACTTC.